This T cell receptor beta chain was recorded in a study of T-cell memory formation after mild COVID-19 (dated by TCRdb to the early 2020s). Broadly, across the study: TCR sequence clusters from the two donors were largely donor specific. Two young, previously healthy adult volunteers made up the cohort, one male and one female. In a couple of donors, T-cell clones that expanded and contracted after mild COVID-19 were followed by sequencing TCRalpha and TCRbeta repertoires longitudinally.

The germline V end is reduced by 0 bases and the J end by 4 bases; junction bases left unmatched: 5. CDR1 is given as SEHNR and CDR2 as FQNEAQ, both from the germline V gene (reference sequence). Its CDR3 holds 16 amino acids, cysteine through phenylalanine. Only the CDR3 portion is preserved as DNA: 48 bases, with reading frame beginning at the first base. TCRdb names Illumina NovaSeq 6000 as the instrument used. cDNA libraries for TCRalpha and TCRbeta were prepared by 5'RACE using constant-segment primers, with sample barcodes and unique molecular identifiers added. Trizol reagent was used to extract RNA from every sample. Library amplification was performed in two PCR steps, and a second sample barcode and Illumina TruSeq adapters were introduced in the second step. Sequencing of the libraries was done on an Illumina NovaSeq, producing 2 x 150 bp paired-end reads. In the original analysis: Reads were demultiplexed and collapsed into UMI-guided consensus sequences with migec v1.2.7. Using mixcr v2.1.11, the UMI consensuses were aligned to TRA and TRB V and J templates and assembled into clonotypes. Clonotypes were classified as expanded or contracted when called significant by both edgeR and NoisET, with noise models trained on biological replicates. edgeR calls used a false discovery rate-adjusted p below 0.01 and a log2 fold-change threshold of 1. As an exploratory analysis of dynamics, max-normalized trajectories of the 1000 most abundant clonotypes were examined by PCA with hierarchical clustering. Each responding clone was given a CD4 or CD8 phenotype based on the CD4+ and CD8+ repertoires, which had been sequenced separately. TCRdb trimmed public reads at Q25 via fastp, called clones via MiXCR and kept in-frame beta chains. Identical CDR3 proteins give one entry, which carries the most common genes and DNA. The V and J calls reflect TCRdb's pipeline rather than the authors' work. This sample is represented by hundreds of thousands of distinct CDR3 sequences; more than 15% of them were singletons. The top ten clones comprise 12% of the sample.

What the study reported, not specific to this receptor: Some responding clones were detected in pre-infection memory, suggesting pre-existing cross-reactive memory T cells joined the SARS-CoV-2 response. Whether the second-wave clones peaking on day 37 were SARS-CoV-2 specific was not confirmed. Balanced CD4/CD8 phenotypes were observed for clones contracting from day 15 to 85, whereas a bias towards CD4+ was observed for a second wave of clones expanding from day 15 to 37. Only a couple of mild cases were covered in the study, and larger cohorts including severe cases with pre-infection samples were considered necessary. Contracting CD4+ clones appeared mostly in the CM and EM memory subsets, whereas CD8+ clones were enriched in EMRA.

Comment on this clonotype: This clone's antigen is unknown. No much larger clone is present one base from it, and per-base qualities are unavailable.

Ficoll-Paque density gradient centrifugation was the method used to isolate PBMCs. The sample taken for sequencing was PBMCs or a T cell subset sorted from them (not recorded which). This chain joins TRBV7-9 to TRBJ1-4; the junction holds 7 bases that match TRBD1. This TCR was sampled from an adult woman who had mild COVID-19 (a few samples of this study predate the infection). The sample titles of this study are shuffled in the database, so cell type and time point are left out; the donor was told from shared clones. The CDR3 region: CASSLARGRNNEKLFF. Read as DNA, the sequence is TGTGCCAGCAGCTTAGCAAGGGGGCGCAATAATGAAAAACTGTTTTTT.